A single sample is the source of the 18 T cell receptor beta chains below, sequenced in a study of T cell responses to AZD1222 COVID-19 vaccine. TCRdb's table, derived via immunoSEQ multiplex PCR, lists solely in-frame clones and lacks some. Of roughly 140,000 clones listed, less than 95% are singletons. Sequences were derived from peripheral blood, sampled on day 0 of AZD1222 vaccination. Source of these receptors: an adult in good health.

V is TRBV14 and J is TRBJ2-5; 9 bases match TRBD2. Per the germline V gene, CDR1 is SGHDN and CDR2 is FVKESK. Unmatched junction bases numbered 10, after V lost 5 bases and J lost 3 bases. The CDR3 covers 16 residues. CDR3 region: CASSALHAGGKETQYF. The CDR3 region has the DNA TGTGCCAGCAGCGCCCTTCACGCGGGAGGGAAAGAGACCCAGTACTTC.

This clone occurred once. This rearrangement joins TRBV7-3 to TRBJ2-1; D is possibly TRBD1 or TRBD2 (5 bases each). Looked up from germline, CDR1 is SGHTA and CDR2 is FQGTGA. This CDR3 comprises 12 residues. V dropped 4 bases and J dropped 10 bases, with 11 bases sitting between them. CDR3: CASSWDGIEQFF. CDR3 DNA sequence: TGTGCCAGCAGCTGGGACGGTATCGAGCAGTTCTTC.

V is TRBV5-6 and J is TRBJ2-1; unclear D gene. There are 12 residues in the CDR3. Trimming removed 2 bases at V and 4 bases at J, with 4 bases between. Germline CDR1 and CDR2: SGHDT and YYEEEE. The CDR3 protein is CASSFQYNEQFF. Here the CDR3 DNA reads TGTGCCAGCAGCTTCCAGTACAATGAGCAGTTCTTC. Together with reference TRBV5-6 and TRBJ2-1, the CDR3 gives the full variable domain: DAGVTQSPTHLIKTRGQQVTLRCSPKSGHDTVSWYQQALGQGPQFIFQYYEEEERQRGNFPDRFSGHQFPNYSSELNVNALLLGDSALYLCASSFQYNEQFFGPGTRLTVL.

This chain joins TRBV5-5 and TRBJ1-6; D uncertain. This CDR3 region has 17 residues. Germline CDR1 is SGHKS and CDR2 is YYEKEE (reference sequence). V was trimmed by 1 base and J by 7 bases, leaving 18 bases between them. The DNA for the CDR3 is TGTGCCAGCAGCTTGAGGGCGGGAGAGCTTGTAAATTCACCCCTCCACTTT. The encoded protein is CASSLRAGELVNSPLHF.

The V call is TRBV6-1, the J call TRBJ1-5; D possibly corresponds to TRBD1 (6 bases). The CDR3 is 15 residues long. CDR1 is MNHNS, CDR2 SASEGT, per germline. V was trimmed by 3 bases and J by 7 bases, leaving 16 bases between them. The CDR3 DNA reads TGTGCCAGCAGTGATGGTCCCCACAGGGTCCAGCCCCAGCATTTT. Encoded protein: CASSDGPHRVQPQHF.

The chain links TRBV28 to TRBJ2-7; 7 nucleotides line up with TRBD1. CDR1 and CDR2 from the germline V gene are MDHEN and SYDVKM. CDR3 length: 13 residues. V dropped 10 bases and J dropped 5; count of bases not matched to a gene: 11. The CDR3 DNA is TGTGCCACCACTCGGGACAGTAGCCACGAGCAGTACTTC. It codes for CATTRDSSHEQYF.

The chain uses TRBV19 and TRBJ1-1; a weak D match, TRBD1 (6 bases). Trimming pared 5 bases from V and 4 bases from J, leaving 11 bases between. The CDR3 consists of 13 residues. Germline loops: CDR1 LNHDA, CDR2 SQIVND (reference sequence). The CDR3 region has the DNA TGTGCCAGTAGTCCTACAGGGACCACTGAAGCTTTCTTT. It translates to CASSPTGTTEAFF. Full variable domain (rest looked up from reference TRBV19 and TRBJ1-1): DGGITQSPKYLFRKEGQNVTLSCEQNLNHDAMYWYRQDPGQGLRLIYYSQIVNDFQKGDIAEGYSVSREKKESFPLTVTSAQKNPTAFYLCASSPTGTTEAFFGQGTRLTVV.

This clone was recorded a few times. CDR3 sequence (DNA): TGCGCCAGCAGCCAAGATCCAGGTTGGGTTGAGCAGTTCTTC. Translated, it gives CASSQDPGWVEQFF. The chain uses TRBV4-1 and TRBJ2-1; D is unresolved. The CDR3 is 14 residues long. Trimming took off 0 bases at V and 9 bases at J, with 12 bases between the two ends. Germline V CDR1 and CDR2: MGHRA, YSYEKL.

The chain joins TRBV28 to TRBJ1-1; tentatively, D is TRBD1 (6 bases). The V end lost 4 bases, the J end lost 1 base, and 19 bases lay between the germline ends. CDR3 length: 17 amino acids. Germline V lookup: CDR1 MDHEN, CDR2 SYDVKM. CDR3 coding DNA: TGTGCCAGCAGTTCCGGACAGCTAGGGATGACGAACACTGAAGCTTTCTTT. Translation gives CASSSGQLGMTNTEAFF. The full variable domain, its missing parts supplied by reference TRBV28 and TRBJ1-1, is DVKVTQSSRYLVKRTGEKVFLECVQDMDHENMFWYRQDPGLGLRLIYFSYDVKMKEKGDIPEGYSVSREKKERFSLILESASTNQTSMYLCASSSGQLGMTNTEAFFGQGTRLTVV.

The CDR3 DNA follows: TGTGCCAGCAGTTTATTGGGACAGGCTGGGGCCAACGTCCTGACTTTC. This gives the protein CASSLLGQAGANVLTF. The rearrangement uses TRBV28 and TRBJ2-6; 8 bases are a match to TRBD1. This CDR3 is 16 amino acids long. Germline V lookup: CDR1 MDHEN, CDR2 SYDVKM. V gave up 1 base and J gave up 2 bases; unmatched junction bases: 1.

This clone was picked up one time. This chain links TRBV4-3 with TRBJ1-1; D perhaps matches TRBD1 (5 bases). V lost 0 bases, J lost 8 bases, and 16 bases lay in between. The CDR3 is made up of 15 amino acids. Germline CDR1 reads LGHNA; CDR2 reads YSLEER. CDR3 bases: TGCGCCAGCAGCCAAGATCTAGGGGCAGCGATCGAAGCTTTCTTT. The encoded protein is CASSQDLGAAIEAFF.

This chain links TRBV4-3 with TRBJ1-3; possible D gene TRBD1, 5 bases. Trimming shortened V by 3 bases and J by 0 bases, and 15 bases separated the two germline ends. The length of the CDR3 is 17 residues. CDR1 and CDR2 (germline): LGHNA, YSLEER. The chain's CDR3 is CASSHEFLRDSGNTIYF. DNA for the CDR3: TGCGCCAGCAGCCATGAATTCCTCAGGGACTCTGGAAACACCATATATTTT.

The DNA of the CDR3 is TGTGCCATCGGATCGGGACAGGGGAACACCGGGGAGCTGTTTTTT. Translated: CAIGSGQGNTGELFF. This sequence joins TRBV10-3 and TRBJ2-2; 9 nucleotides agree with TRBD1. Germline CDR1 reads ENHRY; CDR2 reads SYGVKD. The CDR3 has 15 residues. Unmatched junction bases numbered 5, after V lost 8 bases and J lost 1 base.

Of note for this clone: The sample carries other DNA sequences with the same CDR3. The chain joins TRBV7-9 to TRBJ1-2; 7 bases line up with TRBD1. J gave up 0 bases and V 5 bases, and 0 bases lay outside the gene matches. Germline V gene sequence: CDR1 SEHNR, CDR2 FQNEAQ (reference sequence). The CDR3 has 13 amino acids. The CDR3 protein is CASSGTANYGYTF. The CDR3 DNA follows: TGTGCCAGCAGCGGGACAGCTAACTATGGCTACACCTTC.

The chain recombines TRBV10-3 with TRBJ2-3; 7 bases line up with TRBD1. Unmatched junction bases numbered 3, after V lost 4 bases and J lost 2 bases. Germline CDR1 and CDR2: ENHRY and SYGVKD. The CDR3 runs 14 residues. The CDR3 DNA reads TGTGCCATCAGTGCAGGACAGGACACAGATACGCAGTATTTT. Its translation is CAISAGQDTDTQYF.

This clone was recorded only once. The chain carries TRBV7-9 and TRBJ1-3; D is perhaps TRBD1 (6 bases). The germline V gene has CDR1 SEHNR and CDR2 FQNEAQ (reference sequence). The V gene lost 5 bases and the J gene lost 4 bases, with 15 bases spanning the gap. The CDR3 totals 15 residues. CDR3 sequence (DNA): TGTGCCAGCAGCCAAGTCGAGGGGGTCGGAAACACCATATATTTT. Its protein is CASSQVEGVGNTIYF.

The chain is built from TRBV19 and TRBJ2-2, with 10 positions matching TRBD1. The junction had 8 bases not matched to a gene; V was cut back by 5 bases and J by 2 bases. The germline V gene has CDR1 LNHDA and CDR2 SQIVND (reference sequence). The CDR3 runs to 17 residues. The CDR3: CASSRGQGVGNTGELFF. DNA for the CDR3: TGTGCCAGTAGTCGAGGACAGGGGGTTGGAAACACCGGGGAGCTGTTTTTT.

By share of the sample, this clone is medium-sized (0.01 to 0.1%). The chain carries TRBV9 and TRBJ2-7; no clear D. This CDR3 contains 11 residues. Trimming removed 5 bases at V and 2 bases at J, with 5 bases between. The germline CDR1 and CDR2 sequences are SGDLS and YYNGEE. CDR3 sequence reads: CASSDAYEQYF. CDR3 DNA: TGTGCCAGCAGTGACGCCTACGAGCAGTACTTC.